A selection of T cell receptor beta chains follows, all from one sample in a study of shared clonotypes between healthy human individuals. Assay: immunoSEQ multiplex PCR; the TCRdb copy retains only in-frame clones and omits some. The sample records some 2.1 million clones, around 95% being singletons. Sequencing was done on a sample of naive CD4+ T cells sorted from blood. All receptors come from a man younger than 35 in good health. Each CDR3 is given with its conserved first and last residue. D genes are given only for firm matches. The listing skips clone size in some rows; elsewhere it reads once, few, many or a size class.

abundance: once; j_gene: TRBJ2-1; v_gene: TRBV9; d_gene: TRBD2; CDR3aa: CASSVSGGIPFF; CDR3nt: TGTGCCAGCAGCGTGTCGGGAGGGATCCCGTTCTTC
abundance: NA; j_gene: TRBJ2-7; v_gene: TRBV4-1; d_gene: TRBD2; CDR3aa: CASSPLAGGSYEQYF; CDR3nt: TGCGCCAGCAGTCCACTAGCGGGAGGTTCCTACGAGCAGTACTTC
abundance: NA; j_gene: TRBJ1-6; v_gene: TRBV6-5; d_gene: TRBD1; CDR3aa: CASSTPGQGATLHF; CDR3nt: TGTGCCAGCAGTACACCGGGACAGGGGGCCACCCTCCACTTT
abundance: NA; j_gene: TRBJ1-4; v_gene: TRBV11-2; d_gene: NA; CDR3aa: CASSRERATNEKLFF; CDR3nt: TGTGCCAGCAGCCGGGAGAGGGCAACTAATGAAAAACTGTTTTTT
abundance: once; j_gene: TRBJ1-1; v_gene: TRBV7-2; d_gene: NA; CDR3aa: CASSLAVSGTGAFF; CDR3nt: TGTGCCAGCAGCTTGGCCGTCTCGGGGACTGGAGCTTTCTTT
abundance: NA; j_gene: TRBJ1-4; v_gene: TRBV7-9; d_gene: NA; CDR3aa: CASSLVSPTNEKLFF; CDR3nt: TGTGCCAGCAGCTTAGTGAGTCCGACTAATGAAAAACTGTTTTTT
abundance: NA; j_gene: TRBJ2-1; v_gene: TRBV25-1; d_gene: TRBD1; CDR3aa: CASSFSGTGFGEQFF; CDR3nt: TGTGCCAGCAGTTTCTCAGGGACAGGGTTTGGTGAGCAGTTCTTC
abundance: NA; j_gene: TRBJ1-5; v_gene: TRBV6-5; d_gene: TRBD1; CDR3aa: CASSYSGQGSQPQHF; CDR3nt: TGTGCCAGCAGTTACTCGGGACAGGGATCTCAGCCCCAGCATTTT
abundance: NA; j_gene: TRBJ2-2; v_gene: TRBV6-5; d_gene: NA; CDR3aa: CASSNGIAITGELFF; CDR3nt: TGTGCCAGCAGTAACGGGATTGCAATCACCGGGGAGCTGTTTTTT
abundance: NA; j_gene: TRBJ1-3; v_gene: TRBV16; d_gene: NA; CDR3aa: CASSQWALGSSGNTIYF; CDR3nt: TGTGCCAGCAGCCAATGGGCCCTAGGCTCCTCTGGAAACACCATATATTTT
abundance: NA; j_gene: TRBJ1-6; v_gene: TRBV9; d_gene: NA; CDR3aa: CASSVGSANSPLHF; CDR3nt: TGTGCCAGCAGCGTAGGCAGCGCTAATTCACCCCTCCACTTT
abundance: NA; j_gene: TRBJ2-7; v_gene: TRBV2; d_gene: NA; CDR3aa: CASSDRGSHEQYF; CDR3nt: TGTGCCAGCAGTGATCGGGGGTCTCACGAGCAGTACTTC
abundance: NA; j_gene: TRBJ1-6; v_gene: TRBV28; d_gene: NA; CDR3aa: CANKGVLGSPLHF; CDR3nt: TGTGCCAACAAAGGGGTATTAGGTTCACCCCTCCACTTT
abundance: NA; j_gene: TRBJ2-1; v_gene: TRBV9; d_gene: NA; CDR3aa: CASSVVNNEQFF; CDR3nt: TGTGCCAGCAGCGTAGTAAACAATGAGCAGTTCTTC
abundance: NA; j_gene: TRBJ1-2; v_gene: TRBV5-1; d_gene: TRBD1; CDR3aa: CASSGYRDRDGYTF; CDR3nt: TGCGCCAGCAGCGGGTACCGGGACAGGGATGGCTACACCTTC
abundance: NA; j_gene: TRBJ1-2; v_gene: TRBV20-1; d_gene: NA; CDR3aa: CSGGLGRGYTF; CDR3nt: TGCAGTGGAGGGCTGGGGAGGGGCTACACCTTC